The sequence of this T cell receptor (beta chain) was determined in a study of cytomegalovirus exposure and HLA in healthy donors. Study-level results: In a later analysis, the majority of CMV-associated beta chains seemingly showed HLA restriction.

Note on this clone: What it binds is not known.

CDR1 is MDHEN and CDR2 is SYDVKM in the germline V gene. V dropped 6 bases and J dropped 8 bases, with 10 bases sitting between them. CDR3 length equals 12 residues. Amplification used 60 Vbeta primers and 13 Jbeta primers. Measured with immunoSEQ multiplex PCR; TCRdb has only the in-frame clones, and not every one. Found here are roughly 250,000 clones, about four fifths of them singletons; the top ten hold about 0.3%. Source material: PBMCs. This chain uses TRBV28 with TRBJ1-4, with D unresolved. This receptor was obtained from a girl aged 2-15 years in good health and CMV-seronegative. In DNA, the CDR3 is TGTGCCAGCAGCGCCGTGAGGGAAAAACTGTTTTTT. Encoded protein: CASSAVREKLFF.